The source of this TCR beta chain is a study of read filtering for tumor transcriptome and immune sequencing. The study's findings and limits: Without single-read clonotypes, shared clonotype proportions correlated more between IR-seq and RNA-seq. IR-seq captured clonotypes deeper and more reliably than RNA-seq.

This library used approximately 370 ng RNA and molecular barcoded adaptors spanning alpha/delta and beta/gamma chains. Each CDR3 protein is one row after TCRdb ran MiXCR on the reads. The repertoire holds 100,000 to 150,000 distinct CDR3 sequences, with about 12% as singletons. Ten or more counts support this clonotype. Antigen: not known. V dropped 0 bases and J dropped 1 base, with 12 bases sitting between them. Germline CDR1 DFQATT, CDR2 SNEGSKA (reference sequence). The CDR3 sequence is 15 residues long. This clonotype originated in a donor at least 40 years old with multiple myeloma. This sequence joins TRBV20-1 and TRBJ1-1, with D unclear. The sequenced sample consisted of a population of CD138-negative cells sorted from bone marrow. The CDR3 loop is CSARDSHRRNTEAFF. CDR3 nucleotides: TGCAGTGCTAGAGATTCTCACAGAAGGAACACTGAAGCTTTCTTT.